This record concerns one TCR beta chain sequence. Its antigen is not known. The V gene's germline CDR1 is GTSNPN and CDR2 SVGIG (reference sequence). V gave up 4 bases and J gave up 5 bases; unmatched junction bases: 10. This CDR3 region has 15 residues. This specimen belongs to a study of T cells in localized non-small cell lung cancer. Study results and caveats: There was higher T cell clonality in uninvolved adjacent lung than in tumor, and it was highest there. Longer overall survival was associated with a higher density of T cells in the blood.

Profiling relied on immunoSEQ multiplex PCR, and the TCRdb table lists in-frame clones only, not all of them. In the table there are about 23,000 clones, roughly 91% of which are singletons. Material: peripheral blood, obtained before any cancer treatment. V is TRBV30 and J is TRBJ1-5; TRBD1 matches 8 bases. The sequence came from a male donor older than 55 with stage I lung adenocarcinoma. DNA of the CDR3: TGTGCCTGGACTCATCGGACAGGGTCCGATCAGCCCCAGCATTTT. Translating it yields CAWTHRTGSDQPQHF.